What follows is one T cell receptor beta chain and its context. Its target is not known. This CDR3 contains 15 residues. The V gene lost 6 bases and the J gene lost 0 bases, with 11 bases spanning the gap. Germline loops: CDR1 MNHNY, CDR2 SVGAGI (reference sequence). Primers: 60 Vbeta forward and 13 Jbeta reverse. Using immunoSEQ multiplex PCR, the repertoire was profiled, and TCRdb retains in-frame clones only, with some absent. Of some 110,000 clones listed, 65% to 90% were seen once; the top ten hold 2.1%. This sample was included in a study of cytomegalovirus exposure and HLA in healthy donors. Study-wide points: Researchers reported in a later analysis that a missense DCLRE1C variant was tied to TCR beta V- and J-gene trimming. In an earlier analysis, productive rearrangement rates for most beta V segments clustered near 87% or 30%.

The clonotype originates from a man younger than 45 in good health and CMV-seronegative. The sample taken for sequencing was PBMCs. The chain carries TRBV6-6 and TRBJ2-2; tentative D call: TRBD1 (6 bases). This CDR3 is CASSRGQTNTGELFF. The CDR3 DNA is TGTGCCAGCAGCAGGGGCCAGACGAACACCGGGGAGCTGTTTTTT.